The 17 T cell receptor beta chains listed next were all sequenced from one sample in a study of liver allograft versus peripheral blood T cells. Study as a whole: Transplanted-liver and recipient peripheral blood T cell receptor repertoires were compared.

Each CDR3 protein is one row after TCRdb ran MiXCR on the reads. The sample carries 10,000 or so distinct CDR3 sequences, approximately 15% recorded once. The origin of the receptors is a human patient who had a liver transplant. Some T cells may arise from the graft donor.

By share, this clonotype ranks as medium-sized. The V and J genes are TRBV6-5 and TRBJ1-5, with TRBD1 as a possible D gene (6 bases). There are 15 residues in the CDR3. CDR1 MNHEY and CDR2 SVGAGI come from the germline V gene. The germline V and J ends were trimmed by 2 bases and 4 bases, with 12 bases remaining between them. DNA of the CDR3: TGTGCCAGCAGTTACGGAGCAGGGGCTAATCAGCCCCAGCATTTT. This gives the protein CASSYGAGANQPQHF.

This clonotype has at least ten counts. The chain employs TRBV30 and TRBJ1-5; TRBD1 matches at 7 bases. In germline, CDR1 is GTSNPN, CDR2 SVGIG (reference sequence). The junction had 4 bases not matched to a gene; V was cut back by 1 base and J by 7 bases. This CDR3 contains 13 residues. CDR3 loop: CAWSADRAQPQHF. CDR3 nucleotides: TGTGCCTGGAGTGCAGACAGGGCACAGCCCCAGCATTTT.

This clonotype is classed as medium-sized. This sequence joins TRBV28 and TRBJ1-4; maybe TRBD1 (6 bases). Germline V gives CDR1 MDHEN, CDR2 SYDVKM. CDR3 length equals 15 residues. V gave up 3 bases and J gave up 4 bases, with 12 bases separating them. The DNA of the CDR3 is TGTGCCAGCAGTTTCGGGGGGGCTATTAATGAAAAACTGTTTTTT. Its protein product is CASSFGGAINEKLFF.

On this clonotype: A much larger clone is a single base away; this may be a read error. DNA for the CDR3: TGCAGTGCTAGTGTAGCGGAAGTCTACAATGAGCAGTTCTTC. Its translation is CSASVAEVYNEQFF. The chain combines TRBV20-1 with TRBJ2-1, with D perhaps TRBD2 (6 bases). This CDR3 has 14 residues. Trimming took off 3 bases at V and 3 bases at J, with 12 bases between the two ends. Germline loops: CDR1 DFQATT, CDR2 SNEGSKA (reference sequence).

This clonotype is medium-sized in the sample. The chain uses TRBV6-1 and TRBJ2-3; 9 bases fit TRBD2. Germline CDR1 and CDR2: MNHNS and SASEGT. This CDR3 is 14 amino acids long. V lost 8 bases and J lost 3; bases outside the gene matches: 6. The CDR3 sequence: CASAEREETDTQYF. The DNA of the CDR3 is TGTGCCAGCGCTGAGCGGGAGGAGACAGATACGCAGTATTTT.

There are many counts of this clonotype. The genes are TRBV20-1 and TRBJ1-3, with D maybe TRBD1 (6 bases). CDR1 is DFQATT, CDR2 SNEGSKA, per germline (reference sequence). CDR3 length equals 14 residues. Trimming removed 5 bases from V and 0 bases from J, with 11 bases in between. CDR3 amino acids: CSAFTGSSGNTIYF. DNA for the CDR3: TGCAGTGCTTTCACAGGGAGCTCTGGAAACACCATATATTTT.

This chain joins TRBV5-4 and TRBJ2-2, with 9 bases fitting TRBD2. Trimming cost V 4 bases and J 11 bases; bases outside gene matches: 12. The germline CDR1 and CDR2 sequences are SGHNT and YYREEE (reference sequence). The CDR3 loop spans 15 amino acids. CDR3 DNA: TGTGCCAGCAGCCCTCGAGGTAGCGGGAGAAGTGAGCTGTTTTTT. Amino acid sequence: CASSPRGSGRSELFF.

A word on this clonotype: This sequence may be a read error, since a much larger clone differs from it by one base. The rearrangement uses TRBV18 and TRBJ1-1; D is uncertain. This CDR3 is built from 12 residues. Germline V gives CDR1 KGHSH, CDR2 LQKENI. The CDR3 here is CANSPESTEAFF. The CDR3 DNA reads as TGTGCCAACTCACCAGAGAGCACTGAAGCTTTCTTT. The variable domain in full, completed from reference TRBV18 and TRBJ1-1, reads NAGVMQNPRHLVRRRGQEARLRCSPMKGHSHVYWYRQLPEEGLKFMVYLQKENIIDESGMPKERFSAEFPKEGPSILRIQQVVRGDSAAYFCANSPESTEAFFGQGTRLTVV.

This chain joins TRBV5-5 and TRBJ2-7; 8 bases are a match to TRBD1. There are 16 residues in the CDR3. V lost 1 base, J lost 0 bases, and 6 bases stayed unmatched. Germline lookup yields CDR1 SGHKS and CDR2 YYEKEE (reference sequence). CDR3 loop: CASSLRTGTLSYEQYF. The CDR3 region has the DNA TGTGCCAGCAGCTTGAGGACAGGGACTCTCTCCTACGAGCAGTACTTC.

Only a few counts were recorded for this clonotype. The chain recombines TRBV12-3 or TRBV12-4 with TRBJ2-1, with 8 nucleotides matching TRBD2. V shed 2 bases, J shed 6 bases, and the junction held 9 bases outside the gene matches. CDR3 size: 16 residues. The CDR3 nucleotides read TGTGCCAGCAGTTTAAGGGCGGGGGGAGTGGGCAATGAGCAGTTCTTC. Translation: CASSLRAGGVGNEQFF.

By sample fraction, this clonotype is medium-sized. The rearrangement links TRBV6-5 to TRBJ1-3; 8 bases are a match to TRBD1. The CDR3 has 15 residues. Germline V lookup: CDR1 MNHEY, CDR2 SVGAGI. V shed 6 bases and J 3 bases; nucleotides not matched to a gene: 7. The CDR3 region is CASSLDRGSGNTIYF. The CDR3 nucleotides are TGTGCCAGCAGCCTAGACAGGGGAAGTGGAAACACCATATATTTT.

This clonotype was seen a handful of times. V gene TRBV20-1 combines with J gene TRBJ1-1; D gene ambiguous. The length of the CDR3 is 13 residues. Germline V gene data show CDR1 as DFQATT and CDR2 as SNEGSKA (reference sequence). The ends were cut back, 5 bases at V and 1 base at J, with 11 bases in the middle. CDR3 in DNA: TGCAGTGCTGGGAGCCGGAAGAACACTGAAGCTTTCTTT. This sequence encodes CSAGSRKNTEAFF.

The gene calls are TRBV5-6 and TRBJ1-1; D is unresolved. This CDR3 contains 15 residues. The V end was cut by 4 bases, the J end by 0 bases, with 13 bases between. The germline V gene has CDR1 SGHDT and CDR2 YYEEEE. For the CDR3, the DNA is TGTGCCAGCAGCCCGGACCCAATCGTGAACACTGAAGCTTTCTTT. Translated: CASSPDPIVNTEAFF.

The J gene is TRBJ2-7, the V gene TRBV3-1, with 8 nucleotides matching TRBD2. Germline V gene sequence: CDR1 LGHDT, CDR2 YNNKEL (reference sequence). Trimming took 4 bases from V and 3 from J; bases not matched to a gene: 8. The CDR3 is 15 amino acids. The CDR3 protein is CASSLPGLGFYEQYF. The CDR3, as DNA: TGTGCCAGCAGCCTTCCGGGACTAGGGTTCTACGAGCAGTACTTC.

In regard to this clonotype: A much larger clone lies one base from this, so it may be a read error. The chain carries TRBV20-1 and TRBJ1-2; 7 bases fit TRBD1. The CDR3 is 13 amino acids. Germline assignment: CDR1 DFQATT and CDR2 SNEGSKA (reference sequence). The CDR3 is CNAPSDRAYGYTF. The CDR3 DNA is TGCAATGCTCCTTCTGACAGGGCCTATGGCTACACCTTC.

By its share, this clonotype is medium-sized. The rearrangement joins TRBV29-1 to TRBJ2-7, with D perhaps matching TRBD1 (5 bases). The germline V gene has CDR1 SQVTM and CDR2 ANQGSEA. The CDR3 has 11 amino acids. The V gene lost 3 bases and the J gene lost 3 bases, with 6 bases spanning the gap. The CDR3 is CSVDRDYEQYF. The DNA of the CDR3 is TGCAGCGTTGACAGGGACTACGAGCAGTACTTC.

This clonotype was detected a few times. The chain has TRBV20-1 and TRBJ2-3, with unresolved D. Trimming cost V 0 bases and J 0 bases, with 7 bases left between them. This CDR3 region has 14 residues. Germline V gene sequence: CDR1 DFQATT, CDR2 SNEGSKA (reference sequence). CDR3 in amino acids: CSARDMRSTDTQYF. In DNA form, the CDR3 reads TGCAGTGCTAGAGATATGCGGAGCACAGATACGCAGTATTTT.